Listed below are T cell receptor beta chains from one sample, sequenced in a study of T cell repertoires in cytomegalovirus infection. These receptors are not linked to any known antigen. One entry per CDR3 protein, called by TCRdb with MiXCR from the reads. This table has 65,000 to 85,000 distinct CDR3 sequences, more than 25% appearing once. Sequenced material: CD8+ T cells from cultured PBMCs, taken from culture after CMV antigen stimulation. Every receptor here comes from a human donor in good health (CMV status not recorded). Some clones in this sample may be carry-over from other donors' samples. The CDR3 runs from the conserved cysteine through the conserved F or W. A D gene is named only where the DNA matches it firmly. Part of the rows lack a size; the others show once, few, many or a class for expanded clones.

size	V	D	J	CDR3	DNA
many	TRBV6-2/TRBV6-3	-	TRBJ2-6	CASSYSEGTGANVLTF	TGTGCCAGCAGTTACTCTGAGGGGACTGGGGCCAACGTCCTGACTTTC
many	TRBV7-2	TRBD1	TRBJ1-4	CASSPGQGTWKLFF	TGTGCCAGCAGCCCGGGACAGGGGACGTGGAAACTGTTTTTT
-	TRBV12-3/TRBV12-4	-	TRBJ2-1	CASTQTHGHNEQFF	TGTGCCAGCACCCAGACCCACGGACACAATGAGCAGTTCTTC
few	TRBV27	-	TRBJ2-5	CASSFQGTQYF	TGTGCCAGCAGTTTTCAGGGGACCCAGTACTTC
few	TRBV3-1	-	TRBJ2-7	CASSPQGPHEQYF	TGTGCCAGCAGCCCGCAGGGGCCCCACGAGCAGTACTTC
few	TRBV7-9	-	TRBJ1-5	CASTQGDQPQHF	TGTGCCAGCACCCAGGGTGATCAGCCCCAGCATTTT
many	TRBV28	TRBD1	TRBJ1-1	CASSPYRGLGTEAFF	TGTGCCAGCAGTCCGTACAGGGGGCTTGGGACTGAAGCTTTCTTT
many	TRBV27	TRBD1	TRBJ1-2	CASGRSGQGGYGYTF	TGTGCCAGCGGGCGCTCGGGACAGGGGGGCTATGGCTACACCTTC
-	TRBV20-1	TRBD2	TRBJ2-1	CSARDQREVYNEQFF	TGCAGTGCTAGAGACCAGCGGGAGGTCTACAATGAGCAGTTCTTC
-	TRBV6-7	-	TRBJ2-5	CASSYSPRATQETQYF	TGTGCCAGCAGTTACTCTCCCAGGGCAACCCAAGAGACCCAGTACTTC
-	TRBV29-1	TRBD1	TRBJ2-5	CSAEEDRGVEETQYF	TGCAGCGCGGAAGAGGACAGGGGTGTAGAAGAGACCCAGTACTTC
many	TRBV20-1	-	TRBJ2-2	CSASAGKVTGELFF	TGCAGTGCTAGTGCGGGGAAGGTGACCGGGGAGCTGTTTTTT
-	TRBV10-2	TRBD1	TRBJ2-7	CASSESRGLPEQYF	TGCGCCAGCAGTGAAAGTAGGGGGCTCCCCGAGCAGTACTTC
-	TRBV6-1	-	TRBJ1-5	CASRYESNQPQHF	TGTGCCAGCCGGTACGAGAGCAATCAGCCCCAGCATTTT
-	TRBV28	-	TRBJ2-7	CASSLILQGGYEQYF	TGTGCCAGCAGTTTGATTCTACAGGGAGGGTACGAGCAGTACTTC
-	TRBV7-9	TRBD1	TRBJ1-4	CASSLRDRANEKLFF	TGTGCCAGCAGCCTCCGGGACAGGGCGAATGAAAAACTGTTTTTT
few	TRBV19	-	TRBJ2-1	CASSPVRGSLMGNEQFF	TGTGCCAGTAGTCCCGTAAGAGGGAGCCTCATGGGGAATGAGCAGTTCTTC
-	TRBV6-6	-	TRBJ2-5	CASSGDKETQYF	TGTGCCAGCAGTGGGGACAAAGAGACCCAGTACTTC
many	TRBV7-6	TRBD1	TRBJ1-1	CASSPNPFYRGLNTEAFF	TGTGCCAGCAGCCCGAACCCTTTCTACAGGGGTTTGAACACTGAAGCTTTCTTT
-	TRBV28	-	TRBJ1-1	CASSWMGEVTEAFF	TGTGCCAGCAGTTGGATGGGGGAAGTCACTGAAGCTTTCTTT
few	TRBV7-3	TRBD2	TRBJ2-1	CASSLASGGANEQFF	TGTGCCAGCAGCTTGGCTAGCGGGGGGGCCAATGAGCAGTTCTTC
-	TRBV27	TRBD2	TRBJ2-1	CASRPAGAASYNEQFF	TGTGCCAGCAGGCCAGCGGGGGCCGCATCCTACAATGAGCAGTTCTTC
few	TRBV7-8	-	TRBJ2-4	CASSTLRGPRADIQYF	TGTGCCAGCAGCACCTTACGAGGGCCTAGGGCCGACATTCAGTACTTC
-	TRBV4-1	-	TRBJ2-1	CASSQDSGHNEQFF	TGCGCCAGCAGCCAAGATTCGGGGCACAATGAGCAGTTCTTC
many	TRBV12-3/TRBV12-4	TRBD1	TRBJ2-2	CASSQGANTGELFF	TGTGCCAGCAGTCAGGGGGCTAACACCGGGGAGCTGTTTTTT
-	TRBV4-1	-	TRBJ2-1	CASSQLEGNEQFF	TGTGCCAGCAGCCAATTGGAGGGCAATGAGCAGTTCTTC
many	TRBV27	-	TRBJ1-1	CASSLGSAAGDNTEAFF	TGTGCCAGCAGTTTAGGATCCGCGGCAGGGGATAACACTGAAGCTTTCTTT
-	TRBV10-3	-	TRBJ1-6	CATQLTGSSYNSPLHF	TGTGCCACCCAATTAACAGGGAGCTCCTATAATTCACCCCTCCACTTT
many	TRBV9	-	TRBJ1-3	CASSVFTAGNTIYF	TGTGCCAGCAGCGTATTTACGGCTGGAAACACCATATATTTT
-	TRBV19	-	TRBJ1-1	CASSTFGHLNTEAFF	TGTGCCAGTAGTACCTTCGGACACCTTAACACTGAAGCTTTCTTT
-	TRBV7-9	-	TRBJ1-1	CASSSPGVPEAFF	TGTGCCAGCAGCTCCCCCGGGGTGCCTGAAGCTTTCTTT
few	TRBV7-2	TRBD2	TRBJ2-5	CASSHPLRGPGGETQYF	TGTGCCAGCAGCCACCCCCTTCGCGGCCCGGGGGGAGAGACCCAGTACTTC
-	TRBV6-5	-	TRBJ1-1	CASSYKSFLVRQPEANTEAFF	TGTGCCAGCAGTTATAAGTCTTTTCTCGTCCGACAGCCCGAAGCGAACACTGAAGCTTTCTTT
-	TRBV27	-	TRBJ1-4	CASSSAGRTNEKLFF	TGTGCCAGCAGCTCAGCGGGACGGACTAATGAAAAACTGTTTTTT
-	TRBV12-3/TRBV12-4	TRBD2	TRBJ2-3	CASSFRLAGGPGTDTQYF	TGTGCCAGCAGTTTCCGGCTAGCGGGAGGGCCCGGCACAGATACGCAGTATTTT
-	TRBV9	-	TRBJ2-3	CASTKSGGGGFTDTQYF	TGTGCCAGCACCAAATCTGGGGGCGGGGGCTTCACAGATACGCAGTATTTT
-	TRBV11-2	TRBD2	TRBJ2-1	CASSRGVDSSYNEQFF	TGTGCCAGCAGCCGGGGGGTGGATAGCTCCTACAATGAGCAGTTCTTC
-	TRBV19	TRBD2	TRBJ2-3	CASSISGGADTQYF	TGTGCCAGTAGTATTTCGGGAGGGGCAGATACGCAGTATTTT
few	TRBV27	TRBD2	TRBJ2-1	CASSLAVTVNEQFF	TGTGCCAGCTCACTAGCGGTCACGGTAAATGAGCAGTTCTTC
-	TRBV4-3	-	TRBJ1-4	CASSQDRGGTRGEKLFF	TGCGCCAGCAGCCAAGATCGGGGGGGGACACGAGGGGAAAAACTGTTTTTT
few	TRBV2	TRBD1	TRBJ1-1	CASRDPTGGVSEAFF	TGTGCCAGCAGGGATCCTACAGGGGGAGTATCTGAAGCTTTCTTT
many	TRBV7-9	TRBD2	TRBJ2-1	CASSAGTSGTDEQFF	TGTGCCAGCAGCGCCGGGACTAGCGGCACCGATGAGCAGTTCTTC
-	TRBV11-2	-	TRBJ2-5	CASSLTSGTTKETQYF	TGTGCCAGCAGCTTAACCTCCGGGACAACAAAAGAGACCCAGTACTTC
-	TRBV10-3	-	TRBJ2-5	CAISESRRGLGETQYF	TGTGCCATCAGTGAGTCGCGGAGGGGGCTGGGAGAGACCCAGTACTTC
-	TRBV7-8	-	TRBJ2-1	CASSLEYGGARSYNEQFF	TGTGCCAGCAGCTTAGAGTACGGGGGCGCTAGGTCCTACAATGAGCAGTTCTTC
-	TRBV5-1	TRBD1	TRBJ1-1	CASSLAGGGEAFF	TGCGCCAGCAGCTTGGCAGGGGGGGGTGAAGCTTTCTTT
-	TRBV24-1	-	TRBJ2-7	CATSDPEFRGLYEQYF	TGTGCCACCAGTGACCCTGAATTTAGGGGGTTGTACGAGCAGTACTTC
many	TRBV9	-	TRBJ2-5	CASSVERDTPRTQYF	TGTGCCAGCAGCGTAGAACGGGACACCCCTCGGACCCAGTACTTC
-	TRBV27	-	TRBJ1-6	CASRGGGEPLHF	TGTGCCAGCAGAGGGGGAGGGGAACCCCTCCACTTT
-	TRBV6-6	-	TRBJ2-2	CASSYATGTGELFF	TGTGCCAGCAGTTACGCGACAGGCACCGGGGAGCTGTTTTTT
-	TRBV27	-	TRBJ2-1	CASSLEGLHEQFF	TGTGCCAGCAGTTTAGAAGGACTTCATGAGCAGTTCTTC